Below, one TCR beta chain is given with its context. The data were taken from a study of blood T cell repertoires in COVID-19. Authors' processing steps: Reference gene primer amplification in the assay estimated nucleated cell counts. Clones were sequenced by immunoSEQ multiplex PCR, and TCRdb holds only the in-frame ones, with some missing. V, J and clone size are those of that table, while D and trimming were read from the DNA. Of roughly 250,000 clones listed, around 83% are singletons. Per germline, CDR1 SGHNT and CDR2 YYREEE (reference sequence). The CDR3 runs 14 residues. J gave up 0 bases and V 3 bases, and 0 bases lay outside the gene matches.

Sequenced sample: peripheral blood. This receptor was taken from an elderly woman with acute or convalescent COVID-19. This chain connects TRBV5-4 to TRBJ1-2; TRBD1 aligns across 9 bases. As DNA, the CDR3 is TGTGCCAGCAGCTGGACAGGGGCTAACTATGGCTACACCTTC. It specifies CASSWTGANYGYTF.